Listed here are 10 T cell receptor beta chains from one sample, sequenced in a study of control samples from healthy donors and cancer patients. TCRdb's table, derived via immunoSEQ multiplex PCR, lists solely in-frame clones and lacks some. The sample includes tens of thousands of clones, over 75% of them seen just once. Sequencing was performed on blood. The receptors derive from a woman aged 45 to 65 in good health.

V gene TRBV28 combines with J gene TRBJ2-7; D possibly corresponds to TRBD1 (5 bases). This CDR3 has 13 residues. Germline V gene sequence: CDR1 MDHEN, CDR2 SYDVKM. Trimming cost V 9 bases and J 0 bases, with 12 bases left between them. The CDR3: CASTSGNSYEQYF. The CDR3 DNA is TGTGCCAGTACATCAGGGAACTCCTACGAGCAGTACTTC.

CDR3 DNA: TGTGCCAGCTACCTACAGGGACAGGGGAATTCACCCCTCCACTTT. It encodes CASYLQGQGNSPLHF. The chain employs TRBV6-5 and TRBJ1-6, with 10 bases lining up with TRBD1. This CDR3 is 15 amino acids long. Germline V gene data show CDR1 as MNHEY and CDR2 as SVGAGI. V shed 8 bases, J shed 7 bases, and the junction held 8 bases outside the gene matches.

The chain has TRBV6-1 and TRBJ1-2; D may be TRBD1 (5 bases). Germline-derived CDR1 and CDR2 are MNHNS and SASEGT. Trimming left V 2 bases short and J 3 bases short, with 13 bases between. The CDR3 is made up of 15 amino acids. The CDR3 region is CASSEIGAGDYGYTF. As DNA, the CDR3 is TGTGCCAGCAGTGAAATTGGGGCGGGGGACTATGGCTACACCTTC.

Here the CDR3 DNA reads TGCGCCAGCAGCTTTCGAGGGCAAAGCGGGATGCATGAGCAGTTCTTC. This encodes CASSFRGQSGMHEQFF. This chain joins TRBV5-1 and TRBJ2-1, with 7 bases lining up with TRBD2. This CDR3 comprises 16 residues. CDR1 and CDR2 (germline): SGHRS, YFSETQ. V dropped 2 bases and J dropped 8; count of bases not matched to a gene: 13.

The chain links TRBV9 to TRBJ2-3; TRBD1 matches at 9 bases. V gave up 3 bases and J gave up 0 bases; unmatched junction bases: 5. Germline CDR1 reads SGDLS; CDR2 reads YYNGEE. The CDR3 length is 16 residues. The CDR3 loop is CASSGRTGASTDTQYF. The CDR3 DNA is TGTGCCAGCAGCGGACGGACAGGGGCTAGCACAGATACGCAGTATTTT.

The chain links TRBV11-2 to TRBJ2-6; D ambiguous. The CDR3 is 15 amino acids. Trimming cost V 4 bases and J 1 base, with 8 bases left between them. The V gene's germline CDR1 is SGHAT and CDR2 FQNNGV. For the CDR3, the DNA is TGTGCCAGCAGCTCAACTCTATCTGGGGCCAACGTCCTGACTTTC. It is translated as CASSSTLSGANVLTF. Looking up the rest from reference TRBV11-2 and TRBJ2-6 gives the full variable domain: EAGVAQSPRYKIIEKRQSVAFWCNPISGHATLYWYQQILGQGPKLLIQFQNNGVVDDSQLPKDRFSAERLKGVDSTLKIQPAKLEDSAVYLCASSSTLSGANVLTFGAGSRLTVL.

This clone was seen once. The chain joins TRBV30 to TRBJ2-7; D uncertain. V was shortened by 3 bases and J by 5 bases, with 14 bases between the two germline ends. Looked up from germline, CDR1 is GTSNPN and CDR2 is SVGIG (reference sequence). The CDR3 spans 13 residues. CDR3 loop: CAWSLTTSHEQYF. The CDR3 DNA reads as TGTGCCTGGAGCTTAACCACCTCTCACGAGCAGTACTTC.

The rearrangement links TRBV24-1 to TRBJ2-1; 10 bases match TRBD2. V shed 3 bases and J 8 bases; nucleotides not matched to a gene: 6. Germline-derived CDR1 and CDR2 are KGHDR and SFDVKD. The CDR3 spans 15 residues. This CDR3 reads CATSDPPSGSDEQFF. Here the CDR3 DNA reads TGTGCCACCAGTGATCCCCCTAGCGGGAGTGATGAGCAGTTCTTC.

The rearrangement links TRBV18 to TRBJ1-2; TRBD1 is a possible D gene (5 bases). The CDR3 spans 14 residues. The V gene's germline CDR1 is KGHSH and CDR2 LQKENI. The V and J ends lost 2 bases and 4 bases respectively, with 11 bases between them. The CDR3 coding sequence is TGTGCCAGCTCACCAGGTCAGGGCGGCTATGGCTACACCTTC. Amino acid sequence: CASSPGQGGYGYTF.

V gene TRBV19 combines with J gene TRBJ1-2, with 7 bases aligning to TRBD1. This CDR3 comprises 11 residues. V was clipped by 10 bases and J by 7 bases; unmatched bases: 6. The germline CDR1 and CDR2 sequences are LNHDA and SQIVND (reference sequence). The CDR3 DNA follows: TGTGCCACCCGACAGGGCAGTGGCTACACCTTC. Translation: CATRQGSGYTF.